The entry that follows covers one T cell receptor (beta chain) sequence. The antigen it recognizes is unknown. One base away there is no much larger clone; base qualities are not given. The library relied on RACE. Sequencing was carried out with a NextSeq 500. During library preparation, unique molecular identifiers were attached to individual cDNA molecules so that TCRs could be counted quantitatively and reproducibly. From each blood RNA sample, both TCR alpha and TCR beta chains were sequenced. Regarding the original processing steps: Samples had a median of about 90,000 TCRs, with a range from about 23,224 to 750,000. V, J and CDR3 annotation of the TCR reads was carried out using the Decombinator software suite. For PS versus PT1 abundance plots, all samples were subsampled to the same number of TCRs (28,000). Expanded TCRs were defined as absent before sensitization and observed at least eight times at the 2-week time point. In TCRdb, the public reads were trimmed at Q25 with fastp and aligned with MiXCR, with productive beta chains retained. Rows merge per CDR3 protein into single entries with the most common DNA and genes. TCRdb, rather than the study authors, made the V and J calls. This sample is represented by fewer than 200,000 distinct CDR3 sequences; almost 30% of them were singletons. Nearly 3% of the sample is held by the ten biggest clonotypes.

These data belong to a study of human T cells and chemical hapten exposure (dated by TCRdb to about 2021). Regarding the study in general: For sensitization, 2% DPC in acetone was applied to a roughly 2 cm by roughly 2 cm area of upper inner arm skin. Libraries were pooled for sequencing, and variation in per-sample TCR yields was attributed mainly to small differences in library volumes within the pool. The patient cohort, mostly female, included alopecia areata with under or over 50% scalp involvement, alopecia totalis and alopecia universalis. Blood samples were taken from patients before sensitization (week 0) and then at 2, 6 and about 24 weeks after DPC sensitization. Patch testing on the upper back used Finn chambers containing 0.01% DPC, with scoring done after 6 days according to International Contact Dermatitis Research Group standards. Nearly 30 alopecia patients gave blood for TCR sequencing at one to four time points (pre-sensitization, 2, 6 and 24 weeks). In alopecia patients, the study followed how the peripheral blood TCR repertoire changed in vivo over primary and secondary sensitization to diphenylcyclopropenone (DPC), a hapten. Patients additionally received weekly therapeutic DPC doses to the scalp throughout the approximately 25-week study period.

V lost 5 bases and J lost 1 base; the stretch between them is 12 bases long. As encoded in the germline V gene (reference sequence), CDR1 is LNHDA while CDR2 is SQIVND. Including the terminal cysteine and phenylalanine, the CDR3 comprises 15 residues. Only the CDR3 DNA is retained, 45 bases long and in frame from the first base. The full study reports these points: The number of TCRs above 1 in 1000 frequency did not change with DPC sensitization; there was no evidence of global repertoire structure alterations. A positive correlation was found between the number of PT1 expanded TCRs and patch test score, with significance reached at thresholds 8, 16 and 32 but not 4. Compared with pre-sensitization or healthy control sets, expanded TCRs formed significantly more large CDR3 similarity clusters, which is consistent with antigen-driven responses. Repeated subsampling changed both the strength of the expansion versus patch-test correlation and the threshold at which that correlation became significant. All patients had alopecia, a presumed autoimmune disease, so their immune response might differ from that of healthy individuals.

The label giving this sample's time point can be read as: pre-sensitization, week 0. Explained via the paper, the treatment or condition label denotes: therapeutic diphenylcyclopropenone sensitization with weekly scalp DPC. At each patch-test visit, blood was drawn before the patch test was applied. Patients were considered eligible if aged 18 to 70, diagnosed with alopecia and deemed suitable for DPC therapy, and patients were excluded if pregnant. Unfractionated whole blood was collected in Tempus Blood RNA tubes, and total RNA was extracted from that blood. The chain is made from TRBV19 and TRBJ2-1, and the D gene may be TRBD1, 6 bases matching. This sequence was found in a woman aged 25 to 45 with alopecia areata. Some clones in this sample may be carry-over from other donors' samples. The source material was whole blood, sampled in connection with sensitization to the hapten diphenylcyclopropenone (DPC). CDR3 sequence: CASSAQGGSYNEQFF. The DNA sequence follows: TGTGCCAGTAGTGCACAGGGTGGTTCCTACAATGAGCAGTTCTTC.